The 22 T cell receptor beta chains in this list originate from one sample, sequenced in a study of blood T cell repertoires in COVID-19. TCRdb's table, derived via immunoSEQ multiplex PCR, lists solely in-frame clones and lacks some. The sample records around 440,000 clones, roughly 88% being singletons. The sample consisted of peripheral blood. The source is a woman aged 45-59 years with COVID-19, enrolled during active disease.

The chain's CDR3 is CASRPGQGKAFF. The CDR3 DNA reads TGTGCCAGCAGGCCTGGACAGGGTAAAGCTTTCTTT. This chain links TRBV5-6 with TRBJ1-1; 8 nucleotides match TRBD1. J lost 9 bases, V lost 5 bases, and 6 bases had no gene match. Germline V lookup: CDR1 SGHDT, CDR2 YYEEEE. The CDR3 spans 12 residues.

The gene calls are TRBV6-5 and TRBJ1-4, with a tentative D call TRBD1 (5 bases). The CDR3 runs 14 residues. V was clipped by 8 bases and J by 5 bases, with 15 bases between them. From germline, CDR1 is MNHEY and CDR2 SVGAGI. The chain's CDR3 is CASASVGGNEKLFF. CDR3 sequence (DNA): TGTGCCAGCGCTTCAGTCGGGGGGAATGAAAAACTGTTTTTT.

J is TRBJ2-1 and V is TRBV12-3 or TRBV12-4; no firm D call. V was shortened by 1 base and J by 13 bases, with 11 bases between the two germline ends. The CDR3 runs to 12 residues. Here the CDR3 DNA reads TGTGCCAGCAGTTTAGGTGGTCTAGTACAGTTCTTC. This translates into CASSLGGLVQFF.

The chain joins TRBV12-5 to TRBJ2-7; TRBD2 agrees at 7 bases. The V and J ends lost 6 bases and 0 bases, in that order; junction bases with no gene match: 5. Germline CDR1 LGHNT, CDR2 FRNRAP. The CDR3 is made up of 14 amino acids. CDR3 nucleotides: TGTGCTAGTGGGGGGACTAAAAGCTCCTACGAGCAGTACTTC. Protein: CASGGTKSSYEQYF.

This chain links TRBV15 with TRBJ1-2, with 9 bases fitting TRBD1. The CDR3 covers 15 residues. Germline V gene lookup returns CDR1 LNHNV and CDR2 YYDKDF (reference sequence). Losses at the gene ends were 5 bases for V and 9 bases for J; bases not matched to a gene: 13. The CDR3 is CATSGLGQGGYSYTF. The CDR3, as DNA: TGTGCCACCAGCGGGCTGGGACAGGGTGGATATAGCTACACCTTC. Combining the CDR3 with reference TRBV15 and TRBJ1-2 gives the whole variable domain DAMVIQNPRYQVTQFGKPVTLSCSQTLNHNVMYWYQQKSSQAPKLLFHYYDKDFNNEADTPDNFQSRRPNTSFCFLDIRSPGLGDTAMYLCATSGLGQGGYSYTFGSGTRLTVV.

The chain uses TRBV7-7 and TRBJ2-1; 10 nucleotides align to TRBD2. This CDR3 is 15 amino acids long. With V trimmed by 2 bases and J by 7 bases, 5 bases remained unmatched. The germline V gene encodes CDR1 SSHAT and CDR2 FNYEAQ (reference sequence). In DNA form, the CDR3 reads TGTGCCAGCAGCTTAACAGCGGGGGGGCAGAATGAGCAGTTCTTC. It yields the protein CASSLTAGGQNEQFF.

V is TRBV5-4 and J is TRBJ1-6, with TRBD1 matching over 11 bases. This CDR3 is built from 17 residues. After removal of 3 bases from V and 5 bases from J, the junction contained 7 bases not matched to a gene. Germline CDR1 SGHNT, CDR2 YYREEE (reference sequence). CDR3 region: CASSSGTGGIHNSPLHF. CDR3 bases: TGTGCCAGCAGCTCCGGGACAGGGGGTATCCATAATTCACCCCTCCACTTT.

The chain is built from TRBV6-5 and TRBJ1-1; tentatively, D is TRBD1 (6 bases). The CDR3 runs to 15 residues. CDR1 is MNHEY and CDR2 is SVGAGI in the germline V gene. Trimming removed 6 bases from V and 1 base from J, with 15 bases in between. CDR3 region: CASSSVGTQNTEAFF. The CDR3 region has the DNA TGTGCCAGCAGCTCAGTGGGGACACAGAACACTGAAGCTTTCTTT.

J is TRBJ1-6 and V is TRBV28, with 8 bases lining up with TRBD1. V was clipped by 11 bases and J by 12 bases; unmatched bases: 12. Germline V lookup: CDR1 MDHEN, CDR2 SYDVKM. The CDR3 is 13 amino acids. CDR3 in amino acids: CAGQGMLGEPLHF. DNA for the CDR3: TGTGCCGGACAGGGTATGTTAGGGGAACCCCTCCACTTT.

This clone occurred a few times. The chain carries TRBV6-1 and TRBJ1-2; D is uncertain. The CDR3 covers 15 residues. Deletions cut 2 bases from V and 5 bases from J, with 15 bases between. CDR1 and CDR2 from the germline V gene are MNHNS and SASEGT. CDR3 DNA sequence: TGTGCCAGCAGTGAACTAAGCTGGGAGTGGTATGGCTACACCTTC. Protein product: CASSELSWEWYGYTF.

The rearrangement uses TRBV18 and TRBJ1-2, with 7 bases that match TRBD1. V trimming: 5 bases; J trimming: 2 bases; junction bases outside the gene matches: 11. The CDR3 spans 16 residues. Germline CDR1 reads KGHSH; CDR2 reads LQKENI. In DNA, the CDR3 is TGTGCCAGCTCAATACTAACAGGGGCCGTCAACTATGGCTACACCTTC. Protein product: CASSILTGAVNYGYTF.

CDR3 in amino acids: CASSPKEGGGGSEQYF. CDR3 bases: TGTGCCAGCTCCCCGAAGGAGGGCGGGGGCGGGAGCGAGCAGTACTTC. The gene calls are TRBV18 and TRBJ2-7; D possibly corresponds to TRBD2 (7 bases). Trimming stripped 6 bases from V and 6 bases from J, with 24 bases between. This CDR3 is built from 16 residues. Germline CDR1 and CDR2: KGHSH and LQKENI.

This chain links TRBV6-6 with TRBJ1-6; D is undetermined. Trimming removed 2 bases from V and 7 bases from J, with 12 bases in between. Germline CDR1 is MNHNY and CDR2 is SVGAGI (reference sequence). CDR3 length: 15 residues. The CDR3 reads CASSYEGGKNSPLHF. CDR3 nucleotide sequence: TGTGCCAGCAGTTACGAGGGCGGGAAGAATTCACCCCTCCACTTT.

The J gene is TRBJ1-5, the V gene TRBV19, with D uncertain. The V gene lost 7 bases and the J gene lost 3 bases, with 16 bases spanning the gap. Germline V CDR1 and CDR2: LNHDA, SQIVND (reference sequence). The CDR3 runs to 15 residues. CDR3 protein: CASMGGGRHNQPQHF. The CDR3 coding sequence is TGTGCCAGTATGGGAGGAGGGCGGCACAATCAGCCCCAGCATTTT.

V and J are TRBV27 and TRBJ2-2; the D gene is possibly TRBD2 (7 bases). The V gene's germline CDR1 is MNHEY and CDR2 SMNVEV (reference sequence). The CDR3 contains 17 residues. Trimming left V 0 bases short and J 4 bases short, with 15 bases between. The CDR3 protein is CASSLSSRGGLTGELFF. DNA of the CDR3: TGTGCCAGCAGTTTATCCTCTAGGGGGGGGCTCACCGGGGAGCTGTTTTTT.

The chain links TRBV15 to TRBJ1-4; the match to TRBD1 covers 8 bases. CDR1 LNHNV and CDR2 YYDKDF come from the germline V gene (reference sequence). The CDR3 spans 12 residues. V lost 8 bases, J lost 8 bases, and 4 bases stayed unmatched. CDR3 coding DNA: TGTGCCACCCGGACAGGGTTAGAAAAACTGTTTTTT. It translates to CATRTGLEKLFF.

The J gene is TRBJ1-2, the V gene TRBV28, with 8 bases that match TRBD1. The V and J ends lost 4 bases and 8 bases, in that order; junction bases with no gene match: 3. Germline lookup yields CDR1 MDHEN and CDR2 SYDVKM. This CDR3 has 12 residues. This CDR3 reads CASSSQGGGYTF. Written as DNA, the CDR3 is TGTGCCAGCAGTTCACAGGGGGGCGGCTACACCTTC.

The chain recombines TRBV9 with TRBJ1-3; 11 nucleotides align to TRBD1. V lost 2 bases and J lost 8; bases outside the gene matches: 9. The CDR3 has 16 amino acids. CDR1 is SGDLS, CDR2 YYNGEE, per germline. Here the CDR3 DNA reads TGTGCCAGCAGCGTCCCGTCCGGGACAGGGGGGGACACCATATATTTT. This gives the protein CASSVPSGTGGDTIYF.

The genes are TRBV2 and TRBJ1-1, with 7 bases matching TRBD1. CDR1 SNHLY and CDR2 FYNNEI come from the germline V gene. With V trimmed by 8 bases and J by 8 bases, 14 bases remained unmatched. This CDR3 is 14 amino acids long. CDR3 amino acids: CASGRDRRSPEAFF. The CDR3 bases are TGTGCCAGCGGCCGGGACAGACGCTCCCCGGAAGCTTTCTTT.

CDR3: CASRAGKSEQYF. DNA of the CDR3: TGTGCCAGCAGGGCGGGGAAGAGCGAGCAGTACTTC. V gene TRBV6-5 combines with J gene TRBJ2-7; a weak D match, TRBD2 (6 bases). From germline, CDR1 is MNHEY and CDR2 SVGAGI. The CDR3 is 12 residues long. The germline V and J ends were trimmed by 6 bases and 6 bases, with 12 bases remaining between them.

This chain connects TRBV19 to TRBJ2-1, with D perhaps TRBD2 (5 bases). The V end lost 5 bases, the J end lost 12 bases, and 14 bases lay between the germline ends. CDR3 length equals 12 residues. CDR1 and CDR2 from the germline V gene are LNHDA and SQIVND (reference sequence). The CDR3 spells CASSADDRGQFF. In DNA form, the CDR3 reads TGTGCCAGTAGTGCTGACGACCGGGGGCAGTTCTTC.

The chain recombines TRBV4-1 with TRBJ2-7; 10 bases fit TRBD1. Unmatched junction bases numbered 14, after V lost 2 bases and J lost 7 bases. The CDR3 contains 17 residues. CDR1 is MGHRA, CDR2 YSYEKL, per germline. The CDR3 is CASSQLEDGTGVGEQYF. The CDR3 bases are TGCGCCAGCAGCCAATTAGAGGACGGGACAGGGGTAGGTGAGCAGTACTTC.